What follows describes a single T cell receptor beta chain. The antigen is undetermined. This entry comes from a study of graft-versus-host responses after intestinal transplantation. General study findings and limits: GvH clones turned up in recipient marrow; some had shown up first in ileum or blood. Within the allografts of patients who had graft-donor T cell macrochimerism, graft-versus-host to host-versus-graft clonal ratios were high.

Repertoires were generated with immunoSEQ multiplex PCR, while TCRdb's copy carries only in-frame clones and drops some. The table has approximately 99,000 clones, roughly nine tenths seen once. Germline lookup yields CDR1 SGHAT and CDR2 FQDESV (reference sequence). The length of the CDR3 is 15 residues. The V gene end was trimmed by 1 base and the J gene end by 0 bases; junction bases not matched to a gene: 2. The rearrangement joins TRBV11-1 to TRBJ2-7; 8 positions match TRBD2. This TCR came from a human donor who was the organ donor for an intestinal transplant. The starting material was unstimulated CD4+ T cells sorted from spleen or lymph node cells, obtained before transplant. CDR3 amino acids: CASSLGGTSSYEQYF. CDR3 nucleotides: TGTGCCAGCAGCTTAGGAGGGACTAGCTCCTACGAGCAGTACTTC.